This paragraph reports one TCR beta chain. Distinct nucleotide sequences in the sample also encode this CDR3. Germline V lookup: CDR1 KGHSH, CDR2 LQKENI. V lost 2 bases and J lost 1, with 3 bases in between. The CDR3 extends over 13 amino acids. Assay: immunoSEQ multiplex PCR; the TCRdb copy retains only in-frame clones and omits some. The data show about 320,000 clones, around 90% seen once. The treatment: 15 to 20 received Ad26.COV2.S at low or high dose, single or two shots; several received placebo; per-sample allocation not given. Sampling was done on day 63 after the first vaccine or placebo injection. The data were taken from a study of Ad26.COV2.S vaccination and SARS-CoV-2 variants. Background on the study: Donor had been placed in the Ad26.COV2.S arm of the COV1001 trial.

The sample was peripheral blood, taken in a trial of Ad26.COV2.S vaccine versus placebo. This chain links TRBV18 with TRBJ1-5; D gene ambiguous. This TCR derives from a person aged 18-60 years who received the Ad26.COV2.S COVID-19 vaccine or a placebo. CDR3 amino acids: CASSPDSNQPQHF. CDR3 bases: TGTGCCAGCTCACCAGACAGCAATCAGCCCCAGCATTTT.